The 31 T cell receptor beta chains in this list originate from one sample, sequenced in a study of T cells in Graves' hyperthyroidism and ophthalmopathy. Authors of the study amplified TCR beta CDR3 regions from RNA transcripts. Initially, a first-round RT-PCR of the TCR CDR3 employed the HTBI primer set. Each CDR3 protein is one row after TCRdb ran MiXCR on the multiplex PCR reads. The top ten clones hold around 7.7% of a sample with 500,000 to 750,000 distinct CDR3 sequences, about 45% of them seen once. The sequencing sample was made of peripheral blood or thyroid tissue (not recorded which). The receptor source for this set is a woman under 30 with Graves' hyperthyroidism.

The table lists this clonotype with many counts. The chain uses TRBV12-3 or TRBV12-4 and TRBJ2-7, with D perhaps TRBD2 (6 bases). This CDR3 has 12 residues. Trimming pared 5 bases from V and 7 bases from J, leaving 12 bases between. This CDR3 reads CASSPGAGEQYF. In nucleotides, the CDR3 is TGTGCCAGCAGTCCCGGGGCGGGAGAGCAGTACTTC.

The chain uses TRBV29-1 and TRBJ1-2, with TRBD1 identical over 9 bases. Trimming removed 7 bases from V and 8 bases from J; junction bases left unmatched: 5. The CDR3 spans 11 residues. The germline gives CDR1 SQVTM, CDR2 ANQGSEA. CDR3 in DNA: TGCAGCGAAACAGGGGGCCCCGGCTACACCTTC. Protein sequence: CSETGGPGYTF.

The CDR3 spells CSVDPGLAGEEDEQFF. The CDR3 DNA sequence: TGCAGCGTTGACCCGGGACTAGCGGGAGAGGAAGATGAGCAGTTCTTC. This chain links TRBV29-1 with TRBJ2-1, with 14 bases matching TRBD2. The CDR3 extends over 16 amino acids. CDR1 and CDR2 (germline): SQVTM, ANQGSEA. The trim removed 3 bases at V and 8 bases at J, leaving 9 bases unmatched.

The gene calls are TRBV2 and TRBJ2-3, with D perhaps TRBD2 (6 bases). Germline V gives CDR1 SNHLY, CDR2 FYNNEI. Deletions cut 6 bases from V and 4 bases from J, with 8 bases between. The CDR3 is made up of 12 amino acids. For the CDR3, the DNA is TGTGCCAGCAGGGGACTTTCAGATACGCAGTATTTT. This encodes CASRGLSDTQYF. Combining the CDR3 with reference TRBV2 and TRBJ2-3 gives the whole variable domain EPEVTQTPSHQVTQMGQEVILRCVPISNHLYFYWYRQILGQKVEFLVSFYNNEISEKSEIFDDQFSVERPDGSNFTLKIRSTKLEDSAMYFCASRGLSDTQYFGPGTRLTVL.

The rearrangement joins TRBV2 to TRBJ1-2, with D unclear. Germline-derived CDR1 and CDR2 are SNHLY and FYNNEI. The CDR3 is 11 amino acids. The V and J ends lost 9 bases and 8 bases respectively, with 13 bases between them. This chain's CDR3 is CARGPSNGYTF. CDR3 bases: TGTGCCAGAGGGCCCTCTAACGGCTACACCTTC. The variable domain in full, completed from reference TRBV2 and TRBJ1-2, reads EPEVTQTPSHQVTQMGQEVILRCVPISNHLYFYWYRQILGQKVEFLVSFYNNEISEKSEIFDDQFSVERPDGSNFTLKIRSTKLEDSAMYFCARGPSNGYTFGSGTRLTVV.

This rearrangement joins TRBV20-1 to TRBJ2-5, with 7 bases lining up with TRBD2. From germline, CDR1 is DFQATT and CDR2 SNEGSKA (reference sequence). This CDR3 is built from 13 residues. Trimming took 6 bases from V and 4 from J; bases not matched to a gene: 8. CDR3 sequence reads: CSAPRGSRETQYF. Written as DNA, the CDR3 is TGCAGTGCCCCTCGCGGGAGCAGAGAGACCCAGTACTTC.

This clonotype was counted a few times. The J gene is TRBJ1-5, the V gene TRBV18, with a weak D call TRBD1 (5 bases). The CDR3 runs to 15 residues. Trimming pared 0 bases from V and 6 bases from J, leaving 12 bases between. Per germline, CDR1 KGHSH and CDR2 LQKENI. The CDR3 DNA is TGTGCCAGCTCACCACCGGGAAGGGGTGGTCAGCCCCAGCATTTT. This translates into CASSPPGRGGQPQHF.

The rearrangement links TRBV10-3 to TRBJ1-1; D perhaps matches TRBD1 (5 bases). The germline V and J ends were trimmed by 4 bases and 4 bases, with 13 bases remaining between them. Germline V gene data show CDR1 as ENHRY and CDR2 as SYGVKD. CDR3 length: 14 residues. CDR3 in amino acids: CAISGRGDGTEAFF. CDR3 in DNA: TGTGCCATCAGTGGGCGAGGGGACGGCACTGAAGCTTTCTTT.

On this clonotype: The junction departs from germline at one end; a sequencing error may be responsible. The chain is built from TRBV9 and TRBJ1-1, with D tentatively TRBD1 (5 bases). Germline-derived CDR1 and CDR2 are SGDLS and YYNGEE. The CDR3 sequence is 15 residues long. CDR3 sequence reads: CVSSAWTGGGTEAFF. As DNA, the CDR3 is TGTGTCAGCAGCGCCTGGACGGGGGGAGGCACTGAAGCTTTCTTT.

The chain couples TRBV7-3 to TRBJ2-1; D perhaps matches TRBD2 (5 bases). The CDR3 consists of 16 residues. The V gene lost 3 bases and the J gene lost 0 bases, with 12 bases spanning the gap. Germline V gene sequence: CDR1 SGHTA, CDR2 FQGTGA. The CDR3 coding sequence is TGTGCCAGCAGCTTGACTATATCAAGCTCCTACAATGAGCAGTTCTTC. Amino acids: CASSLTISSSYNEQFF.

V usage is TRBV29-1 and J usage is TRBJ2-7; D is unclear. V was cut by 5 bases and J by 3 bases, with 23 bases left in between. The CDR3 is made up of 16 amino acids. Germline-derived CDR1 and CDR2 are SQVTM and ANQGSEA. The CDR3 reads CSVRYSFRASLYEQYF. The CDR3 coding sequence is TGCAGCGTTCGTTATAGTTTTAGGGCGAGTCTCTACGAGCAGTACTTC.

This chain links TRBV2 with TRBJ1-2; perhaps TRBD1 as D (6 bases). The CDR3 spans 12 residues. The V end lost 8 bases, the J end lost 12 bases, and 19 bases lay between the germline ends. Germline-derived CDR1 and CDR2 are SNHLY and FYNNEI. The DNA of the CDR3 is TGTGCCAGCGCCACAGGGTTTACTGGAAACACCTTC. It codes for CASATGFTGNTF.

CDR3: CASSSVAGERLETQYF. The CDR3 DNA is TGTGCCAGTAGTTCGGTCGCAGGGGAGAGGTTAGAGACCCAGTACTTC. The chain has TRBV11-2 and TRBJ2-5; a weak D match, TRBD1 (6 bases). Germline-derived CDR1 and CDR2 are SGHAT and FQNNGV. The CDR3 spans 16 residues. Between the trimmed V and J ends, which lost 9 bases and 4 bases, there was a span of 24 bases.

This clonotype came up many times. The V call is TRBV9, the J call TRBJ2-7; D perhaps matches TRBD2 (5 bases). Germline assignment: CDR1 SGDLS and CDR2 YYNGEE. V shed 5 bases and J shed 2 bases, with 20 bases lying between them. This CDR3 has 16 residues. The CDR3 reads CASRSRKGLSTYEQYF. The DNA of the CDR3 is TGTGCCAGCAGAAGTAGAAAAGGACTCTCAACCTACGAGCAGTACTTC.

This clonotype was counted a few times. This sequence joins TRBV10-2 and TRBJ2-1; 7 bases agree with TRBD2. V was clipped by 6 bases and J by 3 bases; unmatched bases: 2. Germline-derived CDR1 and CDR2 are WSHSY and SAAADI. The CDR3 sequence is 13 residues long. In DNA, the CDR3 is TGCGCCAGCAGGGCGGGAGTCTACAATGAGCAGTTCTTC. It translates to CASRAGVYNEQFF.

This clonotype appeared once. The chain carries TRBV24-1 and TRBJ2-5; 9 positions match TRBD1. The CDR3 is made up of 16 amino acids. The germline CDR1 and CDR2 sequences are KGHDR and SFDVKD. Germline trimming cut 1 base from V and 4 bases from J; bases unmatched to any gene: 6. CDR3 bases: TGTGCCACCAGTGATTTTGGGACAGGGAAGGGAGAGACCCAGTACTTC. It yields the protein CATSDFGTGKGETQYF.

The chain is built from TRBV24-1 and TRBJ1-2, with D maybe TRBD1 (6 bases). In germline, CDR1 is KGHDR, CDR2 SFDVKD. V shed 7 bases and J shed 3 bases, with 17 bases lying between them. The CDR3 is 15 residues long. Here the CDR3 DNA reads TGTGCCACCAGAGAACCAGGGGTATATGACTATGGCTACACCTTC. It codes for CATREPGVYDYGYTF.

The gene calls are TRBV5-1 and TRBJ2-2, with 15 positions matching TRBD2. Germline V gene lookup returns CDR1 SGHRS and CDR2 YFSETQ. The J segment lost 4 bases and the V segment lost 4 bases, leaving 14 bases of the junction unmatched. This CDR3 spans 20 amino acids. The CDR3 DNA is TGCGCCAGCAGCATTACCGGGACTAGCGGGAGGAATGAGAGCACCGGGGAGCTGTTTTTT. The encoded protein is CASSITGTSGRNESTGELFF. Supplemented by reference TRBV5-1 and TRBJ2-2, the full variable domain reads KAGVTQTPRYLIKTRGQQVTLSCSPISGHRSVSWYQQTPGQGLQFLFEYFSETQRNKGNFPGRFSGRQFSNSRSEMNVSTLELGDSALYLCASSITGTSGRNESTGELFFGEGSRLTVL.

The rearrangement joins TRBV10-3 to TRBJ2-5, with no clear D. This CDR3 spans 13 amino acids. The V end was cut by 3 bases, the J end by 3 bases, with 8 bases between. Germline loops: CDR1 ENHRY, CDR2 SYGVKD. The CDR3 nucleotides read TGTGCCATCAGTGATTGGACCGAAGAGACCCAGTACTTC. This codes for CAISDWTEETQYF.

This clonotype has just a few counts. V and J are TRBV29-1 and TRBJ2-1; D not certain. Germline V gene lookup returns CDR1 SQVTM and CDR2 ANQGSEA. Trimming stripped 4 bases from V and 2 bases from J, with 12 bases between. The CDR3 has 14 residues. CDR3 region: CSVVLGGTYNEQFF. The CDR3 DNA sequence: TGCAGCGTTGTTTTAGGCGGAACCTACAATGAGCAGTTCTTC.

The V and J genes are TRBV2 and TRBJ2-7; D may be TRBD1 or TRBD2 (5 bases each). Germline CDR1 SNHLY, CDR2 FYNNEI. The length of the CDR3 is 14 residues. The V gene lost 8 bases and the J gene lost 7 bases, with 21 bases spanning the gap. For the CDR3, the DNA is TGTGCCAGCGTTGAGTTTCGGGGCTTAGGTGAGCAGTACTTC. As protein: CASVEFRGLGEQYF.

J is TRBJ1-2 and V is TRBV18; D remains unclear. CDR3 size: 14 residues. The ends were cut back, 3 bases at V and 7 bases at J, with 15 bases in the middle. The germline V gene has CDR1 KGHSH and CDR2 LQKENI. This CDR3 is CASSPQDGGGGYTF. CDR3 nucleotide sequence: TGTGCCAGCTCACCCCAGGACGGAGGCGGTGGCTACACCTTC.

The sample holds many counts of this clonotype. The V and J genes are TRBV19 and TRBJ1-2; no firm D call. From germline, CDR1 is LNHDA and CDR2 SQIVND (reference sequence). Between the trimmed V and J ends, which lost 6 bases and 0 bases, there was a span of 5 bases. This CDR3 comprises 12 residues. Here the CDR3 DNA reads TGTGCCAGTAGCTCACCTAACTATGGCTACACCTTC. Amino acids: CASSSPNYGYTF.

The chain joins TRBV13 to TRBJ2-7; a possible D gene is TRBD2 (6 bases). The CDR3 extends over 14 amino acids. Germline assignment: CDR1 PRHDT and CDR2 FYEKMQ (reference sequence). The V gene lost 5 bases and the J gene lost 4 bases, with 15 bases spanning the gap. CDR3 amino acids: CASSAYELAYEQYF. CDR3 sequence (DNA): TGTGCCAGCAGCGCCTATGAACTAGCTTACGAGCAGTACTTC.

This clonotype was detected once. The genes are TRBV15 and TRBJ1-1, with D possibly being TRBD1 (6 bases). This CDR3 region has 16 residues. Germline CDR1 and CDR2: LNHNV and YYDKDF (reference sequence). Trimming took off 3 bases at V and 1 base at J, with 15 bases between the two ends. CDR3: CATSSQGWGQNTEAFF. The DNA of the CDR3 is TGTGCCACCAGCAGCCAAGGGTGGGGACAGAACACTGAAGCTTTCTTT.

This clonotype turned up a few times. The V and J genes are TRBV11-2 and TRBJ2-5, with TRBD1 identical over 7 bases. The CDR3 is 14 amino acids. Germline V CDR1 and CDR2: SGHAT, FQNNGV. Trimming at V came to 4 bases and at J to 7 bases, leaving 9 bases not matched to a gene. CDR3 in DNA: TGTGCCAGCAGCTCAATTAGGGGGCAGGGGACCCAGTACTTC. Its translation: CASSSIRGQGTQYF.

This clonotype was seen at least ten times. This chain connects TRBV7-9 to TRBJ1-2; no clear D. CDR1 and CDR2 (germline): SEHNR, FQNEAQ (reference sequence). V was cut by 4 bases and J by 2 bases, with 17 bases left in between. The CDR3 contains 16 residues. CDR3 protein: CASSSPESRSNYGYTF. CDR3 nucleotide sequence: TGTGCCAGCAGCTCCCCAGAGTCGCGATCCAACTATGGCTACACCTTC.

The rearrangement uses TRBV7-9 and TRBJ1-4, with 7 bases that match TRBD1. The CDR3 runs to 13 residues. Germline V gene data show CDR1 as SEHNR and CDR2 as FQNEAQ (reference sequence). V shed 3 bases and J 8 bases; nucleotides not matched to a gene: 3. Here the CDR3 DNA reads TGTGCCAGCAGCTTGACAGGGCTCGAAAAACTGTTTTTT. Encoded protein: CASSLTGLEKLFF.

This clonotype was detected ten times or more. V is TRBV4-1 and J is TRBJ1-1, with D uncertain. Trimming pared 2 bases from V and 6 bases from J, leaving 13 bases between. CDR3 size: 14 residues. The germline V gene encodes CDR1 MGHRA and CDR2 YSYEKL. The CDR3 coding sequence is TGCGCCAGCAGCCAATTCGTCGGGGAGGCTGAAGCTTTCTTT. Encoded protein: CASSQFVGEAEAFF.

Here the CDR3 reads CSATQGGTEAFF. CDR3 in DNA: TGCAGTGCCACCCAGGGAGGGACTGAAGCTTTCTTT. The rearrangement uses TRBV20-1 and TRBJ1-1, with D possibly being TRBD1 (5 bases). Per the germline V gene, CDR1 is DFQATT and CDR2 is SNEGSKA (reference sequence). This CDR3 has 12 amino acids. Trimming took 6 bases from V and 5 from J, leaving 13 bases between them.

In nucleotides, the CDR3 is TGTGCCAGCACACCGCTGACTAGCGGGGAGCTGTTTTTT. Residues: CASTPLTSGELFF. J is TRBJ2-2 and V is TRBV12-3 or TRBV12-4, with D possibly being TRBD2 (6 bases). CDR3 size: 13 residues. Between the trimmed V and J ends, which lost 7 bases and 7 bases, there was a span of 13 bases.